Listed below are T cell receptor beta chains from one sample, sequenced in a study of blood T cell repertoires in COVID-19. Produced via immunoSEQ multiplex PCR; TCRdb's table is partial and in-frame only. The sample shows some 230,000 clones, about 88% of them seen only once. The specimen sequenced was peripheral blood. The receptor source for this set is a woman aged 50 to 60 with COVID-19, enrolled during active disease. CDR3s include the opening cysteine and the closing phenylalanine or tryptophan. Each record gives: CDR3 length, clone size, V gene, D gene, J gene, CDR3 protein, CDR3 DNA. D genes are given only for firm matches. Where a row states a size, it is once, few, many or the class of an expanded clone; other rows omit it.

CDR3 length: 15; clone size: .; V gene: TRBV12-2; D gene: .; J gene: TRBJ1-6; CDR3 protein: CASRFGQGGNSPLHF; CDR3 DNA: TGTGCAAGTCGCTTTGGACAGGGTGGTAATTCACCCCTCCACTTT
CDR3 length: 15; clone size: few; V gene: TRBV7-9; D gene: TRBD1; J gene: TRBJ2-5; CDR3 protein: CASSPGQGAGETQYF; CDR3 DNA: TGTGCCAGCAGCCCCGGACAGGGGGCTGGAGAGACCCAGTACTTC
CDR3 length: 12; clone size: .; V gene: TRBV5-1; D gene: .; J gene: TRBJ2-7; CDR3 protein: CASTPPLYEQYF; CDR3 DNA: TGCGCCAGCACCCCCCCCCTATACGAGCAGTACTTC
CDR3 length: 13; clone size: .; V gene: TRBV29-1; D gene: TRBD1; J gene: TRBJ1-1; CDR3 protein: CSVTGATYTEAFF; CDR3 DNA: TGCAGCGTCACAGGGGCCACCTACACTGAAGCTTTCTTT
CDR3 length: 14; clone size: once; V gene: TRBV5-4; D gene: .; J gene: TRBJ1-2; CDR3 protein: CASSPAQGRYGYTF; CDR3 DNA: TGTGCCAGCAGCCCAGCACAGGGCAGGTATGGCTACACCTTC
CDR3 length: 13; clone size: .; V gene: TRBV24-1; D gene: .; J gene: TRBJ1-2; CDR3 protein: CATSDRGAIGYTF; CDR3 DNA: TGTGCCACCAGTGATCGGGGGGCGATTGGCTACACCTTC
CDR3 length: 15; clone size: .; V gene: TRBV11-2; D gene: .; J gene: TRBJ1-2; CDR3 protein: CASSLALGQPYGYTF; CDR3 DNA: TGTGCCAGCAGCTTAGCCCTCGGACAGCCTTATGGCTACACCTTC
CDR3 length: 15; clone size: .; V gene: TRBV27; D gene: TRBD1; J gene: TRBJ1-6; CDR3 protein: CASSLSGQPNSPLHF; CDR3 DNA: TGTGCCAGCAGTTTATCGGGACAGCCTAATTCACCCCTCCACTTT
CDR3 length: 14; clone size: .; V gene: TRBV15; D gene: TRBD1; J gene: TRBJ1-5; CDR3 protein: CATSPDRGNQPQHF; CDR3 DNA: TGTGCCACCAGCCCCGACAGGGGCAATCAGCCCCAGCATTTT
CDR3 length: 16; clone size: once; V gene: TRBV4-1; D gene: .; J gene: TRBJ2-7; CDR3 protein: CASSQDWGGLNGEQYF; CDR3 DNA: TGCGCCAGCAGCCAAGATTGGGGGGGCCTAAACGGCGAGCAGTACTTC
CDR3 length: 14; clone size: .; V gene: TRBV6-5; D gene: .; J gene: TRBJ1-2; CDR3 protein: CASSYSLAGDGYTF; CDR3 DNA: TGTGCCAGCAGTTACTCTTTGGCAGGGGACGGCTACACCTTC
CDR3 length: 12; clone size: .; V gene: TRBV29-1; D gene: TRBD1; J gene: TRBJ2-1; CDR3 protein: CSDRQGKNEQFF; CDR3 DNA: TGCAGCGACAGACAGGGCAAAAATGAGCAGTTCTTC
CDR3 length: 17; clone size: .; V gene: TRBV7-3; D gene: .; J gene: TRBJ2-2; CDR3 protein: CASSPRQGLFSTGELFF; CDR3 DNA: TGTGCCAGCAGCCCCCGACAGGGACTTTTCAGCACCGGGGAGCTGTTTTTT
CDR3 length: 16; clone size: .; V gene: TRBV28; D gene: TRBD1; J gene: TRBJ2-2; CDR3 protein: CASSFTGQGGTGELFF; CDR3 DNA: TGTGCCAGCAGTTTCACGGGACAGGGAGGGACCGGGGAGCTGTTTTTT
CDR3 length: 14; clone size: .; V gene: TRBV11-2; D gene: TRBD2; J gene: TRBJ2-1; CDR3 protein: CASSASGGGNEQFF; CDR3 DNA: TGTGCCAGCAGCGCGAGCGGGGGAGGGAATGAGCAGTTCTTC
CDR3 length: 15; clone size: .; V gene: TRBV6-5; D gene: .; J gene: TRBJ2-4; CDR3 protein: CASRDPKLAKNIQYF; CDR3 DNA: TGTGCCAGCAGAGATCCAAAACTAGCCAAAAACATTCAGTACTTC
CDR3 length: 16; clone size: .; V gene: TRBV5-1; D gene: TRBD1; J gene: TRBJ2-2; CDR3 protein: CASSSHRGKYTGELFF; CDR3 DNA: TGCGCCAGCAGCTCCCACAGGGGGAAGTACACCGGGGAGCTGTTTTTT
CDR3 length: 14; clone size: .; V gene: TRBV24-1; D gene: .; J gene: TRBJ2-6; CDR3 protein: CATSAGFGANVLTF; CDR3 DNA: TGTGCCACCAGTGCCGGGTTTGGGGCCAACGTCCTGACTTTC
CDR3 length: 19; clone size: few; V gene: TRBV14; D gene: TRBD1; J gene: TRBJ1-6; CDR3 protein: CASSQYPQGALSYNSPLHF; CDR3 DNA: TGTGCCAGCAGCCAGTACCCACAGGGGGCACTCTCCTATAATTCACCCCTCCACTTT
CDR3 length: 18; clone size: once; V gene: TRBV6-2/TRBV6-3; D gene: TRBD2; J gene: TRBJ2-2; CDR3 protein: CASSYGLAGVRRTGELFF; CDR3 DNA: TGTGCCAGCAGTTACGGACTAGCGGGGGTCCGAAGGACCGGGGAGCTGTTTTTT